This record concerns one T cell receptor (beta chain) sequence. The age range of participants was 18 to 89 years, with residence in under 30 US areas. Cohort 3 donors were reported recovered after two negative PCRs, clearance, or symptom resolution. The data belong to a study of blood T cell repertoires in COVID-19. Study-level background: Acute and convalescent COVID-19 specimens originated in the United States, Italy and Spain.

In germline, CDR1 is MNHNS, CDR2 SASEGT. The CDR3 covers 13 residues. V was trimmed by 1 base and J by 8 bases, leaving 8 bases between them. Per the original data handling: Reference gene primer amplification gave estimated nucleated cell counts. The protocol was immunoSEQ multiplex PCR, while the TCRdb copy is restricted to in-frame clones and leaves out a portion. V and J calls and clone size follow that table, whereas D and trimming were derived from the DNA. In the table there are 300,000 to 450,000 clones, approximately 90% of which are singletons. Material for sequencing was PBMCs or T cells enriched from blood (not recorded which). The chain joins TRBV6-1 to TRBJ1-4, with D tentatively TRBD1 (5 bases). The receptor was derived from a man younger than 35 who had recovered from COVID-19. The CDR3 is CASSEVQGEKLFF. For the CDR3, the DNA is TGTGCCAGCAGTGAAGTCCAGGGCGAAAAACTGTTTTTT.